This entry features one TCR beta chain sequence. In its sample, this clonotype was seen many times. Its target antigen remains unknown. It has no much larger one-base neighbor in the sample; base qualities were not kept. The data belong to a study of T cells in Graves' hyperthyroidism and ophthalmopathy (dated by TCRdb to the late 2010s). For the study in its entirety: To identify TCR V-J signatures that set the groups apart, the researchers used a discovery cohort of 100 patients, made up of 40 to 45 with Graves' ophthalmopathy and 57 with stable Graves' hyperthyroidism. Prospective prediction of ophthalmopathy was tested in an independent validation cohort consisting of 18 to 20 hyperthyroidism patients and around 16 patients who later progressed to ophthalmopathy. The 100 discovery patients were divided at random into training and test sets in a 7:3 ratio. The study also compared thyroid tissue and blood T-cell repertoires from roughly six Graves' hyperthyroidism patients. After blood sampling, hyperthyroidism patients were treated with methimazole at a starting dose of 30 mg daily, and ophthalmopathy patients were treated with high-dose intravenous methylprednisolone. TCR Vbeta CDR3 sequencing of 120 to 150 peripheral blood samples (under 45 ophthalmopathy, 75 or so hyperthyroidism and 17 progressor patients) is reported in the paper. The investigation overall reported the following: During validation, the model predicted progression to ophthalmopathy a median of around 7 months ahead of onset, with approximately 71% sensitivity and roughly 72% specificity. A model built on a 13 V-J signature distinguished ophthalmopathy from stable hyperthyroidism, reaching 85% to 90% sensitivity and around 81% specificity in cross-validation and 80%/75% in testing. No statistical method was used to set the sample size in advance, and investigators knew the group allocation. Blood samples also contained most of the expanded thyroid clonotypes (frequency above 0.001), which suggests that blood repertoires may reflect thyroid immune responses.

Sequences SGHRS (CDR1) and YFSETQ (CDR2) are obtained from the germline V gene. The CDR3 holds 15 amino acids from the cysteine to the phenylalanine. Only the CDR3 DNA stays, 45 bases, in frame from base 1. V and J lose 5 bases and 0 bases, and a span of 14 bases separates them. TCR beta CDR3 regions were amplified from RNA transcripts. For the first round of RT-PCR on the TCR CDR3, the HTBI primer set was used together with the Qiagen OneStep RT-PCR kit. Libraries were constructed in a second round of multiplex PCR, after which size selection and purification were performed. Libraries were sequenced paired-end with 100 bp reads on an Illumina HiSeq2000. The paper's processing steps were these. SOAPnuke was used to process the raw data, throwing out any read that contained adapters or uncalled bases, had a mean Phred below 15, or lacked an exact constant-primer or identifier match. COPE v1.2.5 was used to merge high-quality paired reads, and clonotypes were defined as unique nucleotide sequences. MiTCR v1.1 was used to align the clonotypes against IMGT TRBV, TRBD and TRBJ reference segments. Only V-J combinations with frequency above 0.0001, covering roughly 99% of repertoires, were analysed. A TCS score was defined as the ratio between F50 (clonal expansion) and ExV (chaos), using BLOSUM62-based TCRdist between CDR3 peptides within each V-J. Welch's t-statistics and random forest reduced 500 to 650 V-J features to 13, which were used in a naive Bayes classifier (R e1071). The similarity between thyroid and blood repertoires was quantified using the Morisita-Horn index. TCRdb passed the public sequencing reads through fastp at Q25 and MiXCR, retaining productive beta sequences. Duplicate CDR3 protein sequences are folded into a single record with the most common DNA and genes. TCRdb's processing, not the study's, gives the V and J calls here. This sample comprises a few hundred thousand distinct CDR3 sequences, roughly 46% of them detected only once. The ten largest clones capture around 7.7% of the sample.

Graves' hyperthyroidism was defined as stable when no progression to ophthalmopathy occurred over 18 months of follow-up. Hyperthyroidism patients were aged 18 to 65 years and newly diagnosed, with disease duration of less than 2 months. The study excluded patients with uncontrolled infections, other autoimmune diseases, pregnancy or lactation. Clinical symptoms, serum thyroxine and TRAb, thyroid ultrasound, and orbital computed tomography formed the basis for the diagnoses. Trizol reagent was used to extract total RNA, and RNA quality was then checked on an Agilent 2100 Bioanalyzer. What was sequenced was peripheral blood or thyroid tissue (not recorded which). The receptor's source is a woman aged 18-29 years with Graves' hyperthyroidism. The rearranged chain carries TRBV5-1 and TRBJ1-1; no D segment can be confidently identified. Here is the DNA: TGCGCCAGCAGACCGGAGGGCGCAATGAACACTGAAGCTTTCTTT. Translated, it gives CASRPEGAMNTEAFF.